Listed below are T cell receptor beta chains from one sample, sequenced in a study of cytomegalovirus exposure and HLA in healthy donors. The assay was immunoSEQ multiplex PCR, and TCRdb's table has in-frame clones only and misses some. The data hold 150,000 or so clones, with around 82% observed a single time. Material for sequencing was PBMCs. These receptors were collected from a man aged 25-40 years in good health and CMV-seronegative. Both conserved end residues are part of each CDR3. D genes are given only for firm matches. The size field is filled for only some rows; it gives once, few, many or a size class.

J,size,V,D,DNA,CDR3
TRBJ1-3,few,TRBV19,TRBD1,TGTGCCAGTAACCTGGACAGGAGCTCTGGAAACACCATATATTTT,CASNLDRSSGNTIYF
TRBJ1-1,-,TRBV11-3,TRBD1,TGTGCCAGCAGCCCCCCGACAGGGCTGAACACTGAAGCTTTCTTT,CASSPPTGLNTEAFF
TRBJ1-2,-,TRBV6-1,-,TGTGCCAGCAGTGAAGGCGGGGACTCCTATGGCTACACCTTC,CASSEGGDSYGYTF
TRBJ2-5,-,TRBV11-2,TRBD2,TGTGCCAGCAGCTCAGCGGGAGTTGTGACCCAGTACTTC,CASSSAGVVTQYF
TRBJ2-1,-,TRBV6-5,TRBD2,TGTGCCAGCAGTTATGAGCGGGGGGGTGCCAATGAGCAGTTCTTC,CASSYERGGANEQFF
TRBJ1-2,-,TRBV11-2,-,TGTGCCAGCAGCCCCATCAAGGGGCCGGCTAACTATGGCTACACCTTC,CASSPIKGPANYGYTF
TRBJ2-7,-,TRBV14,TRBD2,TGTGCCAGCAGCTCCCCCGGCGGGGGCTCCTACGAGCAGTACTTC,CASSSPGGGSYEQYF
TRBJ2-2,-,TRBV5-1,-,TGCGCCAGCTCCCCCGGCCGGGGAACCGGGGAGCTGTTTTTT,CASSPGRGTGELFF
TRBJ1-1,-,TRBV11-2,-,TGTGCCAGCACCGCCCGCGGGGTGGACACTGAAGCTTTCTTT,CASTARGVDTEAFF
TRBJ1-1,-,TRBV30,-,TGTGCCTGGACTTTTCCCCCATCGACATTTTTCACTGAAGCTTTCTTT,CAWTFPPSTFFTEAFF
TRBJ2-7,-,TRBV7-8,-,TGTGCCAGCAGCTTACCCACGGGAGTATACGAGCAGTACTTC,CASSLPTGVYEQYF
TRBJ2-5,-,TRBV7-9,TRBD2,TGTGCCAGCAGCCCTAGCGGGACCCACCAAGAGACCCAGTACTTC,CASSPSGTHQETQYF
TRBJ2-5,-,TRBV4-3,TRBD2,TGCGCCAGCAGCCGGTTACTAGCGGTCCAAGAGACCCAGTACTTC,CASSRLLAVQETQYF
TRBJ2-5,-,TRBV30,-,TGTGCCTGGAGTGGGACAGCCACTACGAAGACCCAGTACTTC,CAWSGTATTKTQYF
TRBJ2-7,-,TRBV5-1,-,TGCGCCAGCAGCTTACTTCCCTCTTTAACGGGACAAAATCACGAGCAGTACTTC,CASSLLPSLTGQNHEQYF
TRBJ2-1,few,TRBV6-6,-,TGTGCCAGCCAGCAGGGTAATGAGCAGTTCTTC,CASQQGNEQFF
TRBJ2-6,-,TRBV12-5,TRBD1,TGTGCTAGTGGTCGAGGGGGCCCCGGGGCCAACGTCCTGACTTTC,CASGRGGPGANVLTF
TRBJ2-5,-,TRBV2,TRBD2,TGTGCCAGCGGACCGGGACTAGGGCAAGAGACCCAGTACTTC,CASGPGLGQETQYF
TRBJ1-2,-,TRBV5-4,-,TGTGCCAGCAGATATAGAGACAGATTCTATGGCTACACCTTC,CASRYRDRFYGYTF